These 2 T cell receptor beta chains share one sample of origin, sequenced in a study of cytomegalovirus exposure and HLA in healthy donors. Profiling relied on immunoSEQ multiplex PCR, and the TCRdb table lists in-frame clones only, not all of them. In the table there are some 110,000 clones, 88% of which are singletons. Sequencing was carried out using PBMCs. These receptor sequences come from a man aged 18 to 29 in good health and CMV-seronegative.

The rearrangement links TRBV20-1 to TRBJ1-2; D not resolved. Germline loops: CDR1 DFQATT, CDR2 SNEGSKA (reference sequence). The CDR3 sequence is 11 residues long. V lost 6 bases and J 6 bases, leaving 11 bases between the germline ends. CDR3 bases: TGCAGTGCACCTAAAGACAATGGCTACACCTTC. It specifies CSAPKDNGYTF.

This clone was detected only a few times. V gene TRBV9 combines with J gene TRBJ1-5; D is ambiguous. The CDR3 length is 15 residues. The germline V gene has CDR1 SGDLS and CDR2 YYNGEE. V lost 0 bases to trimming and J lost 2 bases, with 9 bases between them. In nucleotides, the CDR3 is TGTGCCAGCAGCGTAGGTTTTCGGGGCAATCAGCCCCAGCATTTT. Translating it yields CASSVGFRGNQPQHF.